Listed below are T cell receptor beta chains from one sample, sequenced in a study of blood T cell repertoires in COVID-19. Here immunoSEQ multiplex PCR was the method, and the copy in TCRdb shows in-frame clones only, minus some. The profile shows over 75,000 clones, 70% to 90% of them singletons. Input material: peripheral blood. The receptors here all came from a man aged 45-65 years with COVID-19, enrolled during active disease. The CDR3 runs from the conserved cysteine through the conserved F or W. D genes are given only for firm matches. Only some rows state a clone size, as once, few, many or a class for expanded clones.

d_call,j_call,v_call,clone_size,cdr3_nt,cdr3_aa
TRBD1,TRBJ1-6,TRBV5-1,-,TGCGCCAGCAGCCCAATGACAGGGAGCTCCTATAATTCACCCCTCCACTTT,CASSPMTGSSYNSPLHF
TRBD1,TRBJ2-2,TRBV7-2,-,TGTGCCAGCAGCGACGGACAGGTTGGGACCGGGGAGCTGTTTTTT,CASSDGQVGTGELFF
-,TRBJ1-5,TRBV6-6,-,TGTGCCAGCAGTTCCGGGACATCGAATCAGCCCCAGCATTTT,CASSSGTSNQPQHF
-,TRBJ1-3,TRBV7-9,-,TGTGCCAGCAGCTCCTCCGGCGGGGGGATTCTCGGAAACACCATATATTTT,CASSSSGGGILGNTIYF
-,TRBJ2-3,TRBV6-4,-,TGTGCCAGCAGCCGAGAGGACACAGATACGCAGTATTTT,CASSREDTDTQYF
TRBD1,TRBJ2-3,TRBV5-5,-,TGTGCCAGCAGCTTGCCCACAGGGGCAGATACGCAGTATTTT,CASSLPTGADTQYF
TRBD1,TRBJ1-4,TRBV2,few,TGTGCCAGCAGCGCGACAGGGCATAATGAAAAACTGTTTTTT,CASSATGHNEKLFF
TRBD1,TRBJ1-2,TRBV5-1,-,TGCGCCAGCAGCTCGACAGGGAACGGCTATGGCTACACCTTC,CASSSTGNGYGYTF
-,TRBJ1-2,TRBV3-1/TRBV3-2,-,TGTGCCAGCAGCCAAGATGAGGGTTTGGGCTATGGCTACACCTTC,CASSQDEGLGYGYTF
-,TRBJ2-3,TRBV21-1,few,TGTGCCAGCAGCGGAACTAGCGGGGGCCTGGGGGATACGCAGTATTTT,CASSGTSGGLGDTQYF
-,TRBJ2-7,TRBV3-1/TRBV3-2,-,TGTGCCAGCAGCCAAGATTACTACGAGCAGTACTTC,CASSQDYYEQYF
TRBD2,TRBJ2-1,TRBV7-2,-,TGTGCCAGCAGCTTACGAGCGGGGGTAGATTTGGGGAATGAGCAGTTCTTC,CASSLRAGVDLGNEQFF
-,TRBJ1-1,TRBV28,-,TGTGCCAGCAGTTTCCCGCTCGGACAGAACACTGAAGCTTTCTTT,CASSFPLGQNTEAFF
-,TRBJ1-1,TRBV5-1,-,TGCGCCAGCAGCTTAACTCAGAACACTGAAGCTTTCTTT,CASSLTQNTEAFF
-,TRBJ1-2,TRBV4-1,-,TGCGCCAGCAGCCAAGAACAGAACTATGGCTACACCTTC,CASSQEQNYGYTF
-,TRBJ1-2,TRBV14,-,TGTGCCAGCAGCCTGGATAGAGGCGGACTCTATGGCTACACCTTC,CASSLDRGGLYGYTF
-,TRBJ1-5,TRBV6-5,-,TGTGCCAGCAGTTGGGGACACGATAGCAATCAGCCCCAGCATTTT,CASSWGHDSNQPQHF
TRBD1,TRBJ1-5,TRBV3-1/TRBV3-2,-,TGTGCCAGCAGCCAAGGACAGGGGAGGGGTCAGCCCCAGCATTTT,CASSQGQGRGQPQHF
TRBD1,TRBJ2-7,TRBV19,once,TGTGCCAGTAGTCCCACCGTCGGGACAGGGTCCTACGAGCAGTACTTC,CASSPTVGTGSYEQYF
-,TRBJ1-1,TRBV3-1/TRBV3-2,few,TGTGCCAGCAGCCAAGTTTCCAGAATCATGAACACTGAAGCTTTCTTT,CASSQVSRIMNTEAFF
-,TRBJ2-7,TRBV28,-,TGTGCCGCATCACTGCTACAGACCTACGAGCAGTACTTC,CAASLLQTYEQYF
-,TRBJ1-2,TRBV11-2,-,TGTGCCAGCAGCTTTCACGGGGATGGCTACACCTTC,CASSFHGDGYTF
-,TRBJ1-2,TRBV4-3,-,TGCGCCAGCAGCCAATCGAGGCTTAACTATGGCTACACCTTC,CASSQSRLNYGYTF
TRBD1,TRBJ1-6,TRBV6-5,-,TGTGCCAGCAGTATACGGACAGGGCCAAAACCCCTCCACTTT,CASSIRTGPKPLHF
-,TRBJ2-7,TRBV19,once,TGTGCCAGTAGTATAGGGGCCCACCTGGCTACCTACGAGCAGTACTTC,CASSIGAHLATYEQYF
-,TRBJ1-2,TRBV4-1,-,TGCGCCAGCAGCCAATTCGACACCAACTATGGCTACACCTTC,CASSQFDTNYGYTF
TRBD2,TRBJ2-7,TRBV27,-,TGTGCCAGCAGTTTAAGGGCTAGCGGGGGGAACGAGCAGTACTTC,CASSLRASGGNEQYF
TRBD2,TRBJ2-3,TRBV5-1,once,TGCGCCAGCAGCTTGTCCGGTAGCGGGGGCTTCGTTCAAAACACAGATACGCAGTATTTT,CASSLSGSGGFVQNTDTQYF
TRBD2,TRBJ2-5,TRBV4-2,few,TGTGCCAGCAGCCTCTCGGGGCTAGCGGGGGGATTGGAGACCCAGTACTTC,CASSLSGLAGGLETQYF
TRBD2,TRBJ2-7,TRBV2,-,TGTGCCAGCTCTAGCGGGGGCTACGAGCAGTACTTC,CASSSGGYEQYF
TRBD2,TRBJ2-5,TRBV12-5,-,TGTGCTAGTGCCCAGCGGGGGGGCCAAGAGACCCAGTACTTC,CASAQRGGQETQYF
-,TRBJ1-1,TRBV7-2,-,TGTGCCAGCAGCCTCCTCGCAGCTGGGGCCCTCCCCACTGAAGCTTTCTTT,CASSLLAAGALPTEAFF
-,TRBJ2-2,TRBV5-5,-,TGTGCCAGCAGCTTGGGGGCAGGGGCAAACACCGGGGAGCTGTTTTTT,CASSLGAGANTGELFF
-,TRBJ1-5,TRBV5-1,-,TGCGCCAGCAGCGAAACATTAGGGGTGGGTCAGCCCCAGCATTTT,CASSETLGVGQPQHF
-,TRBJ2-7,TRBV23-1,-,TGCGCCAGCAGTCATTTATCGGGACATAACTCCTACGAGCAGTACTTC,CASSHLSGHNSYEQYF
TRBD2,TRBJ2-1,TRBV27,-,TGTGCCAGCAGTTTACGACGACTAGCGGGGGGGCCCAATGAGCAGTTCTTC,CASSLRRLAGGPNEQFF
-,TRBJ2-1,TRBV5-4,-,TGTGCCAGCAGCTTGGGATTCACTGGCGGGTCGAATGAGCAGTTCTTC,CASSLGFTGGSNEQFF
-,TRBJ2-7,TRBV5-6,-,TGTGCCAGCAGCTACGGCTACGAGCAGTACTTC,CASSYGYEQYF
TRBD1,TRBJ2-7,TRBV9,few,TGTGCCAGCAGCGTAGGACAGGGGGCCTACGAGCAGTACTTC,CASSVGQGAYEQYF
TRBD2,TRBJ2-5,TRBV2,-,TGTGCCAGCAGTGAAGGGGTAGCGGGGATCCAACGAGAGACCCAGTACTTC,CASSEGVAGIQRETQYF
-,TRBJ1-3,TRBV6-4,-,TGTGCCAGCAGTGACTCGAGGCAGGGACTATGTGGAAACACCATATATTTT,CASSDSRQGLCGNTIYF
TRBD1,TRBJ1-3,TRBV5-1,-,TGCGCCAGCAGCTTGGGGGCAGGGGGATCTGGAAACACCATATATTTT,CASSLGAGGSGNTIYF
TRBD1,TRBJ1-5,TRBV10-1,few,TGCGCCAGCAGCGTCCCGGACAGGGGGCCTCAGCCCCAGCATTTT,CASSVPDRGPQPQHF
TRBD1,TRBJ1-2,TRBV19,once,TGTGCGAGTGAGGGGGCAGGGGAGATCTATGGCTACACCTTC,CASEGAGEIYGYTF
-,TRBJ1-2,TRBV28,-,TGTGCCAGCACCACAGGGAACTCTGGCTACACCTTC,CASTTGNSGYTF
-,TRBJ2-1,TRBV7-9,-,TGTGCCAGCAGCTTAGCGGAGGAGTTCTTC,CASSLAEEFF
-,TRBJ2-3,TRBV6-5,-,TGTGCCAGCAGTTCACTGCTCCCTACGCAGTATTTT,CASSSLLPTQYF
-,TRBJ1-3,TRBV7-2,-,TGTGCCAGCAGCTCCCAGGGAGGGGTTGGAAACACCATATATTTT,CASSSQGGVGNTIYF
-,TRBJ1-2,TRBV2,-,TGTGCCAGCAGTGAACGCAGTAACTATGGCTACACCTTC,CASSERSNYGYTF
-,TRBJ2-5,TRBV9,-,TGTGCCAGCAGCGTAGGGGCCGGCAACCAAGAGACCCAGTACTTC,CASSVGAGNQETQYF
-,TRBJ1-1,TRBV5-4,-,TGTGCCAGCAGCTTGGTAAGCGAGGTGGTCGCTGAAGCTTTCTTT,CASSLVSEVVAEAFF
TRBD2,TRBJ2-3,TRBV24-1,-,TGTGCCACCAGTGATGGGACTAGCGGGGGCACAGATACGCAGTATTTT,CATSDGTSGGTDTQYF
-,TRBJ2-1,TRBV14,once,TGTGCCAGCAGCGCCCGGGACTTCCTATCCTACAATGAGCAGTTCTTC,CASSARDFLSYNEQFF
-,TRBJ2-6,TRBV29-1,-,TGCAGCGTTGATCGATCGGGGTGGACCTGGTTTGGGGCCAACGTCCTGACTTTC,CSVDRSGWTWFGANVLTF
-,TRBJ1-6,TRBV27,-,TGTGCCAGCAGTTTAGTGGGAGGAATGGGGGCCCTCCACTTT,CASSLVGGMGALHF
TRBD1,TRBJ1-1,TRBV5-1,-,TGCGCCAGCAGCCTTGGTTACAGGGGTCTCACTGAAGCTTTCTTT,CASSLGYRGLTEAFF